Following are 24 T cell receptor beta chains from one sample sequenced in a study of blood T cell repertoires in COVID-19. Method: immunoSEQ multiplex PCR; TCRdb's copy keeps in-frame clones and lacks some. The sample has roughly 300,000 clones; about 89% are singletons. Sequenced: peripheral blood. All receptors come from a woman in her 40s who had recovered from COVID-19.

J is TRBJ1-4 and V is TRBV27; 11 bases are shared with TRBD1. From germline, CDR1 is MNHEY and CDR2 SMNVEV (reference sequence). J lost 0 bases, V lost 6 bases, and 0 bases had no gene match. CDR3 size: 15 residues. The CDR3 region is CASRGQGATNEKLFF. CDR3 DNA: TGTGCCAGCAGGGGACAGGGGGCAACTAATGAAAAACTGTTTTTT.

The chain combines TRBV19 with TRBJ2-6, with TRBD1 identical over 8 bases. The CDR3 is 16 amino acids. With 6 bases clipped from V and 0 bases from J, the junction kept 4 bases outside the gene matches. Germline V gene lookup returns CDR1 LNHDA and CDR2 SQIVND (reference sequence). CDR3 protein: CASSRTGSSGANVLTF. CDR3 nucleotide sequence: TGTGCCAGTAGCAGGACAGGGAGCTCTGGGGCCAACGTCCTGACTTTC.

CDR3 residues: CASRVQGAGYGYTF. CDR3 in DNA: TGTGCCAGCAGGGTACAGGGGGCTGGCTATGGCTACACCTTC. This chain joins TRBV6-5 and TRBJ1-2, with 9 bases matching TRBD1. J gave up 4 bases and V 6 bases, and 6 bases lay outside the gene matches. Germline loops: CDR1 MNHEY, CDR2 SVGAGI. The CDR3 has 14 residues.

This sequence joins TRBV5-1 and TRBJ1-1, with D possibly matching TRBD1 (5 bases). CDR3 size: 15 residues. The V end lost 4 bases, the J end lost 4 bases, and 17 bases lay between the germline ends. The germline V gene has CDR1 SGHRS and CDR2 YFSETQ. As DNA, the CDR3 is TGCGCCAGCAGCCATTCGGGAGGGGACGGCACTGAAGCTTTCTTT. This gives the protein CASSHSGGDGTEAFF.

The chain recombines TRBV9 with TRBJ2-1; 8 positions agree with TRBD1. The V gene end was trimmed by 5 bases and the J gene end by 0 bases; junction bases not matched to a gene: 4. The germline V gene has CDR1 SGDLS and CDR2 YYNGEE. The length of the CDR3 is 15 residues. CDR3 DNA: TGTGCCAGCAGTCTACAGGGGGACTCCTACAATGAGCAGTTCTTC. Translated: CASSLQGDSYNEQFF.

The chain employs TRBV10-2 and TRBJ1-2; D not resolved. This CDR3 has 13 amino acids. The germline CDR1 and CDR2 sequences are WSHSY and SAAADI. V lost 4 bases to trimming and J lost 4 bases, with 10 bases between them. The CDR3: CASSGGPGYGYTF. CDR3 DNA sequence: TGCGCCAGCAGTGGAGGTCCTGGCTATGGCTACACCTTC.

Here the CDR3 DNA reads TGTGCCAGTAGTAGACTAATAAGCTCCTACAATGAGCAGTTCTTC. Amino acids: CASSRLISSYNEQFF. V gene TRBV19 combines with J gene TRBJ2-1; possible D gene TRBD2, 5 bases. Between the trimmed V and J ends, which lost 4 bases and 0 bases, there was a span of 10 bases. Germline CDR1 and CDR2: LNHDA and SQIVND (reference sequence). This CDR3 spans 15 amino acids.

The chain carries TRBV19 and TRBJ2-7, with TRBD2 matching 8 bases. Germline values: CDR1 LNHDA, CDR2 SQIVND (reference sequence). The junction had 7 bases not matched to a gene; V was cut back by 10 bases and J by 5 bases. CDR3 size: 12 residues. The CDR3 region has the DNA TGTGCCAACCGGCGGGGGGATCACGAGCAGTACTTC. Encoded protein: CANRRGDHEQYF.

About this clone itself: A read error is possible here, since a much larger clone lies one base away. The CDR3 DNA follows: TGTGCCAGCAGCTCTCAGTTGAACACTGAAGCTTTCTTT. Translation: CASSSQLNTEAFF. The chain couples TRBV5-6 to TRBJ1-1, with D uncertain. Germline V lookup: CDR1 SGHDT, CDR2 YYEEEE. The CDR3 is made up of 13 amino acids. Trimming took off 3 bases at V and 0 bases at J, with 6 bases between the two ends. Together with reference TRBV5-6 and TRBJ1-1, the CDR3 gives the full variable domain: DAGVTQSPTHLIKTRGQQVTLRCSPKSGHDTVSWYQQALGQGPQFIFQYYEEEERQRGNFPDRFSGHQFPNYSSELNVNALLLGDSALYLCASSSQLNTEAFFGQGTRLTVV.

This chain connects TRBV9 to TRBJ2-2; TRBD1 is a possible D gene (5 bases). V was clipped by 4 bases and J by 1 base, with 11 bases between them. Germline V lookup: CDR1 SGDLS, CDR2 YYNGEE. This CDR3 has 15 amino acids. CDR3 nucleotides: TGTGCCAGCAGCTTTCGAACAGGGAACACCGGGGAGCTGTTTTTT. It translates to CASSFRTGNTGELFF.

Here the CDR3 reads CASQWGGPNTEAFF. Here the CDR3 DNA reads TGTGCCTCCCAGTGGGGGGGGCCGAACACTGAAGCTTTCTTT. The chain links TRBV30 to TRBJ1-1, with a weak D call TRBD1 (6 bases). CDR1 is GTSNPN, CDR2 SVGIG, per germline (reference sequence). V shed 7 bases and J shed 1 base, with 16 bases lying between them. There are 14 residues in the CDR3.

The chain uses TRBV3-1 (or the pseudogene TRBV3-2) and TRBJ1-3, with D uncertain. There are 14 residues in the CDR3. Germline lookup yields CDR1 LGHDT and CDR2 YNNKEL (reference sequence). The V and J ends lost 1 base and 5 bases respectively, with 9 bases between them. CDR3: CASSQGEPRNTIYF. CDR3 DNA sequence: TGTGCCAGCAGCCAAGGGGAGCCCCGAAACACCATATATTTT.

The CDR3, as DNA: TGTGCCAGCAGTAGCTTAGAGACCCAGTACTTC. Encoded protein: CASSSLETQYF. V gene TRBV12-3 or TRBV12-4 combines with J gene TRBJ2-5; D gene uncertain. Trimming stripped 5 bases from V and 4 bases from J, with 5 bases between. The CDR3 covers 11 residues.

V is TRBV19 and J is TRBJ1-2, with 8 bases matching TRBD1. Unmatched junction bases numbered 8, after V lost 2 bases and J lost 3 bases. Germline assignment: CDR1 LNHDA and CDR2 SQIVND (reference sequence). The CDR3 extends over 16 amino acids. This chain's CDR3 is CASSILNRGAYYGYTF. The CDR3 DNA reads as TGTGCCAGTAGTATATTGAACAGGGGGGCCTACTATGGCTACACCTTC.

CDR3 nucleotides: TGTGCCAGCAGCCCGACAGGGGGCAATCAGCCCCAGCATTTT. Amino acid sequence: CASSPTGGNQPQHF. The V gene is TRBV2, the J gene TRBJ1-5; 8 bases are shared with TRBD1. The CDR3 is 14 amino acids. Germline loops: CDR1 SNHLY, CDR2 FYNNEI. The ends lost 6 bases at V and 2 bases at J; junction bases unmatched: 3.

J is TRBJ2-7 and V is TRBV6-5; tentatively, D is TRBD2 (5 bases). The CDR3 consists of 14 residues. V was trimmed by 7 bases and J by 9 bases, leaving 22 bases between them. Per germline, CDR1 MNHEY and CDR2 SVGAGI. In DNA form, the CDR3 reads TGTGCCAGCACCTCACGCGGGCCTATTTTACGGCAGTACTTC. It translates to CASTSRGPILRQYF.

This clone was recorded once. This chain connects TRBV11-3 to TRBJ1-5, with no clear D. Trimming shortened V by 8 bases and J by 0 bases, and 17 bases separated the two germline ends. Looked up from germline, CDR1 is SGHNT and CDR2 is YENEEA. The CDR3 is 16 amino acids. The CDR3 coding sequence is TGTGCCAGCCCCCCTAGCGGGCTTTATAGCAATCAGCCCCAGCATTTT. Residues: CASPPSGLYSNQPQHF.

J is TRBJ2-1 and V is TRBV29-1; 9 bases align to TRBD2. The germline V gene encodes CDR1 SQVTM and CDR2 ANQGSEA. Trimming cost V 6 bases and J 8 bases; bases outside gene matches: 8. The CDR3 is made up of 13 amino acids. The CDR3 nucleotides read TGCAGCGTGACGGGACTAGCTTCCCATGAGCAGTTCTTC. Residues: CSVTGLASHEQFF.

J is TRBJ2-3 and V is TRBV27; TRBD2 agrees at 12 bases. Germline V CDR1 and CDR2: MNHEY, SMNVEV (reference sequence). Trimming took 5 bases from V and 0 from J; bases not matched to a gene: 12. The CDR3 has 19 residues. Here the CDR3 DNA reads TGTGCCAGCAGTATTACTAGCGGGGGGAACCGTCTTAGCACAGATACGCAGTATTTT. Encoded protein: CASSITSGGNRLSTDTQYF.

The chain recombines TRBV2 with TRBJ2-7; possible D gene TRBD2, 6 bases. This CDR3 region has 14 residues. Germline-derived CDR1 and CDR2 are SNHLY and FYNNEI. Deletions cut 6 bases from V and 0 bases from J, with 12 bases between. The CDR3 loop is CASRRAGSSYEQYF. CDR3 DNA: TGTGCCAGCAGGAGGGCGGGGAGCTCCTACGAGCAGTACTTC. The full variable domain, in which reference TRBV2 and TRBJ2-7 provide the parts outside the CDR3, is EPEVTQTPSHQVTQMGQEVILRCVPISNHLYFYWYRQILGQKVEFLVSFYNNEISEKSEIFDDQFSVERPDGSNFTLKIRSTKLEDSAMYFCASRRAGSSYEQYFGPGTRLTVT.

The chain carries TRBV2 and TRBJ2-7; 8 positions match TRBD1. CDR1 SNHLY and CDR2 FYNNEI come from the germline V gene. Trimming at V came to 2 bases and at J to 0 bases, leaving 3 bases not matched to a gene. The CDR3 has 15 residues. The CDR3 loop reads CASSEQGAISYEQYF. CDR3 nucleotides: TGTGCCAGCAGTGAACAGGGGGCAATCTCCTACGAGCAGTACTTC.

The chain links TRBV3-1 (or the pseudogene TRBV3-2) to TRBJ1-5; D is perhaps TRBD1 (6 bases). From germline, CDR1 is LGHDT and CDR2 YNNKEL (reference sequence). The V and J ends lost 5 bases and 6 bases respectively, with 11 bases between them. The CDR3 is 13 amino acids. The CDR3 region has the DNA TGTGCCAGCAGCGGAAACAGGGTTCAGCCCCAGCATTTT. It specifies CASSGNRVQPQHF.

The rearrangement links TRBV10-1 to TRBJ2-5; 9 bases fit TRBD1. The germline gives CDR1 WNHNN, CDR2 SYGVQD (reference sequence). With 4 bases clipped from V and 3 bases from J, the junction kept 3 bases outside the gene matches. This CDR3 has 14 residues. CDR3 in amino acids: CASSAGQGKETQYF. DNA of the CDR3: TGCGCCAGCAGTGCCGGACAGGGGAAAGAGACCCAGTACTTC.

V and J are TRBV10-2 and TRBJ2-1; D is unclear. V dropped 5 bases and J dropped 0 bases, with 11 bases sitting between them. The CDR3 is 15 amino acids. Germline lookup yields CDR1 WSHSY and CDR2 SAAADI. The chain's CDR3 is CASSLDVVSYNEQFF. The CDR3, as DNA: TGCGCCAGCAGTCTAGACGTCGTCTCCTACAATGAGCAGTTCTTC.